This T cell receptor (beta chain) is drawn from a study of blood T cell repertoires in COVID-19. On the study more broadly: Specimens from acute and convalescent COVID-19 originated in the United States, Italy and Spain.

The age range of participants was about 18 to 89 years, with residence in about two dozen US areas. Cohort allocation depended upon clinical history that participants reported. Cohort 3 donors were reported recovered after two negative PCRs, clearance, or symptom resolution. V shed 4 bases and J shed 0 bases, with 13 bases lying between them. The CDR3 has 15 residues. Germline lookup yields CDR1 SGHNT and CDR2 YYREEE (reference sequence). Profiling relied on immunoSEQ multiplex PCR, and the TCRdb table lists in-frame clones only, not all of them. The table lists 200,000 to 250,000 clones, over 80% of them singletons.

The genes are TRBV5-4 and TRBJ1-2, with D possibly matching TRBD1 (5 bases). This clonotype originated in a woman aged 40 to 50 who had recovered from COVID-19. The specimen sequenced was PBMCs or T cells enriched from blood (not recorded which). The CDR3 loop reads CASSALRTSNYGYTF. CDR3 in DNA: TGTGCCAGCAGCGCGCTGAGGACATCTAACTATGGCTACACCTTC.